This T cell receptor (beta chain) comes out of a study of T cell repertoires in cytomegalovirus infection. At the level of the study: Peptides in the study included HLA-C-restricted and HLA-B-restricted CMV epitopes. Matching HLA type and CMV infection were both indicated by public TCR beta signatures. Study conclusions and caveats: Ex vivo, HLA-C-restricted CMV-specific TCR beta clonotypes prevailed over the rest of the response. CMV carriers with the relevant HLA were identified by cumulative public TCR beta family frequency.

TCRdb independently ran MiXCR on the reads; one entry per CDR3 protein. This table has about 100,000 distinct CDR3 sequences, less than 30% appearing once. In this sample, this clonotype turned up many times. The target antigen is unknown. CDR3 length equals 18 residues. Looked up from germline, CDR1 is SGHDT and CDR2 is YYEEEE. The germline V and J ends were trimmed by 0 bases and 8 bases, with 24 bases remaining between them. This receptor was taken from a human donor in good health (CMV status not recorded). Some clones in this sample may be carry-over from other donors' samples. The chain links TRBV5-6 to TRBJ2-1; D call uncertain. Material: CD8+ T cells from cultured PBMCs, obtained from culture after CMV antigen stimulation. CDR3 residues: CASSLASPYALTVDEQFF. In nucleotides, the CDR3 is TGTGCCAGCAGCTTGGCCTCCCCCTACGCCCTCACGGTGGATGAGCAGTTCTTC.